This T cell receptor (beta chain) emerged from a study of neurological immune-mediated disorders. With 1 base removed from V and 4 bases from J, the gap between germline ends came to 7 bases. This CDR3 has 13 amino acids. Germline V gene lookup returns CDR1 ENHRY and CDR2 SYGVKD. This clonotype was counted many times. The starting material, 2 million PBMCs stored at -80 C, gave rise to the unsorted libraries. 5'RACE with 10-nucleotide random UMIs generated the cDNA. TCRdb independently ran MiXCR on the 5' RACE reads; one entry per CDR3 protein. This table has roughly 67,000 distinct CDR3 sequences, over 4% appearing once.

The V and J genes are TRBV10-3 and TRBJ1-2; D is perhaps TRBD1 (6 bases). What was sequenced was PBMCs. The source of this sequence is a man between 45 and 60 years old with multiple sclerosis. CDR3 amino acids: CAISELGGYGYTF. As DNA, the CDR3 is TGTGCCATCAGTGAGTTAGGGGGCTATGGCTACACCTTC.